The present T cell receptor beta chain was sequenced within a study of T-cell memory formation after mild COVID-19. TCRdb passed the 5' RACE reads through MiXCR, listing each CDR3 protein once. The sample yields around 250,000 distinct CDR3 sequences, approximately 10% seen once. This clonotype was counted many times. Looked up from germline, CDR1 is MNHNY and CDR2 is SVGAGI (reference sequence). After removal of 8 bases from V and 9 bases from J, the junction contained 6 bases not matched to a gene. The CDR3 consists of 11 residues. What was sequenced was PBMCs or a T cell subset sorted from them (not recorded which). The chain links TRBV6-6 to TRBJ1-1; the match to TRBD1 covers 7 bases. This sequence originates from a man aged 18-30 years who had mild COVID-19 (a few samples of this study predate the infection). Cell type and time point are not known. This chain's CDR3 is CASGWDSQAFF. The CDR3 DNA sequence: TGTGCCAGCGGTTGGGACAGCCAAGCTTTCTTT.